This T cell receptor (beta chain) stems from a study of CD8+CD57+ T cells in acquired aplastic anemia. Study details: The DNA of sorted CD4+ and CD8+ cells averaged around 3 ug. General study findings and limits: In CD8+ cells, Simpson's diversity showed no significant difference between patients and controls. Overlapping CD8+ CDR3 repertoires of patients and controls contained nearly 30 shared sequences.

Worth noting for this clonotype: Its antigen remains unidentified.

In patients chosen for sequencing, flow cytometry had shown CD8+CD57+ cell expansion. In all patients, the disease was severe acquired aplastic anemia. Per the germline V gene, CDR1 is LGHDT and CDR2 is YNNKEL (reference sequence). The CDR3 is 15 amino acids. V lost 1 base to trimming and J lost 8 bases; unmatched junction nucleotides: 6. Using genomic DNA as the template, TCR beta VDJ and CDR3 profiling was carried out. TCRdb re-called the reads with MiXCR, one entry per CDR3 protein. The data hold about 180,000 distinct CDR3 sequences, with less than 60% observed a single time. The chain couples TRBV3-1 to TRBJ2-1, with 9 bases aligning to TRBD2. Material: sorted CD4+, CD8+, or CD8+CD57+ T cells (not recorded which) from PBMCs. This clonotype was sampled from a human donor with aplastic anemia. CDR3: CASSQGVSGSDEQFF. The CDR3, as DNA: TGTGCCAGCAGCCAAGGAGTTAGCGGGAGCGATGAGCAGTTCTTC.